This T cell receptor (beta chain) was sequenced in a study of cytomegalovirus exposure and HLA in healthy donors. Overall study results and limits: Later work associated roughly 15,000 TCR beta sequences with HLA alleles at 0.05 false discovery rate.

A remark on this clone: The target antigen is unknown.

Primers included in the PCR were 60 Vbeta and 13 Jbeta primers. The protocol was immunoSEQ multiplex PCR, while the TCRdb copy is restricted to in-frame clones and leaves out a portion. The sample data list over 100,000 clones. The CDR3 consists of 15 residues. V trimming: 2 bases; J trimming: 4 bases; junction bases outside the gene matches: 8. Germline V lookup: CDR1 SEHNR, CDR2 FQNEAQ (reference sequence). Sequencing was performed on PBMCs. The chain uses TRBV7-9 and TRBJ2-7; 7 bases map to TRBD1. This receptor was identified in a middle-aged man in good health and CMV-seropositive. The CDR3 protein is CASSLPTGDLYEQYF. CDR3 bases: TGTGCCAGCAGCTTACCCACAGGGGATCTATACGAGCAGTACTTC. The variable domain in full, completed from reference TRBV7-9 and TRBJ2-7, reads DTGVSQNPRHKITKRGQNVTFRCDPISEHNRLYWYRQTLGQGPEFLTYFQNEAQLEKSRLLSDRFSAERPKGSFSTLEIQRTEQGDSAMYLCASSLPTGDLYEQYFGPGTRLTVT.